The clone carrying this TCR beta chain was seen more than once but under ten times. The sample is drawn from a study of human T cells and chemical hapten exposure. Study-wide background: Upper-back patches of 0.01% DPC were read at 6 days. Small volume differences among pooled libraries mainly caused per-sample TCR yield variation. Patients, chiefly female, had alopecia areata, totalis or universalis.

The time point denotes: patch test 2, 6 weeks after DPC sensitization. Regarding treatment: therapeutic diphenylcyclopropenone sensitization with weekly scalp DPC. Library preparation tagged each individual cDNA molecule with a unique molecular identifier. Using its own MiXCR run on the RACE reads, TCRdb lists one record per CDR3 protein. Counted here are tens of thousands of distinct CDR3 sequences, roughly a tenth occurring once; the ten biggest clones make up around 2.5%. V shed 6 bases and J 8 bases; nucleotides not matched to a gene: 23. The CDR3 length is 19 residues. This sequence joins TRBV12-3 or TRBV12-4 and TRBJ2-3; TRBD1 matches 10 bases. The sequences come from whole blood, collected in connection with sensitization to the hapten diphenylcyclopropenone (DPC). The clonotype originates from a woman aged 25 to 39 with alopecia areata. Some clones in this sample may be carry-over from other donors' samples. The DNA of the CDR3 is TGTGCCAGCAGCCAGACAGGGGGCCTTTTTGGGGCCCGCTCTGGTACGCAGTATTTT. Translating gives CASSQTGGLFGARSGTQYF.